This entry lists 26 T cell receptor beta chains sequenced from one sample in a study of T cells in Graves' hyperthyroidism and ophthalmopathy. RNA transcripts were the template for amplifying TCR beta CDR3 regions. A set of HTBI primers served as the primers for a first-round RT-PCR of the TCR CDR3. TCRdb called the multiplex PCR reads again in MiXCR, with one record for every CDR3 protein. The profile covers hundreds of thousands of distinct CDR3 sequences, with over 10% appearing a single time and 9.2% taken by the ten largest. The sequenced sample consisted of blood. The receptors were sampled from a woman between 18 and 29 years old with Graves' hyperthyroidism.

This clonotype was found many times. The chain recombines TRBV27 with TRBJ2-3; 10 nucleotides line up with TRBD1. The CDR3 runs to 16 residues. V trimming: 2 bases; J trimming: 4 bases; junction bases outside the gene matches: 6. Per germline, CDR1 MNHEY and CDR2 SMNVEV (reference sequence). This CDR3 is CASSLIRDRGPDTQYF. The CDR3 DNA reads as TGTGCCAGCAGTTTAATCCGGGACAGGGGACCAGATACGCAGTATTTT.

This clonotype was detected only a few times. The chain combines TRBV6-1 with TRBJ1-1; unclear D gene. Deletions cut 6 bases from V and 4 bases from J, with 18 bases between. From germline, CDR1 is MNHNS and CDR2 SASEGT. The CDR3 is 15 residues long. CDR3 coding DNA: TGTGCCAGCAGCCAAACGCGACGGGGTATCACTGAAGCTTTCTTT. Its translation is CASSQTRRGITEAFF.

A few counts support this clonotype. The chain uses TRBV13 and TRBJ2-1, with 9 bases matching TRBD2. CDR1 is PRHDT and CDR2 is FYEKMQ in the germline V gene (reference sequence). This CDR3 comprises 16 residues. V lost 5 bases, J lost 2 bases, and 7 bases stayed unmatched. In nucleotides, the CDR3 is TGTGCCAGCAGCCAGAGCGGGGGGATTGCCTACAATGAGCAGTTCTTC. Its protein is CASSQSGGIAYNEQFF.

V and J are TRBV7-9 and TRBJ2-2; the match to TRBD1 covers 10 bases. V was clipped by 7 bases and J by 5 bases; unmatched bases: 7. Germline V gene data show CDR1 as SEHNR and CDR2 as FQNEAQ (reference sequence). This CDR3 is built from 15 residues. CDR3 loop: CASKGTGVMTGELFF. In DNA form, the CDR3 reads TGTGCCAGCAAGGGGACAGGGGTCATGACCGGGGAGCTGTTTTTT.

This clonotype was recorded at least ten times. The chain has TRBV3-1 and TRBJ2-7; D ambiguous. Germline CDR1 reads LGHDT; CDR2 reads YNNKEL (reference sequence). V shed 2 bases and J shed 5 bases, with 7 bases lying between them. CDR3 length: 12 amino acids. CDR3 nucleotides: TGTGCCAGCAGCCAATCTGTGAACGAGCAGTACTTC. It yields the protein CASSQSVNEQYF.

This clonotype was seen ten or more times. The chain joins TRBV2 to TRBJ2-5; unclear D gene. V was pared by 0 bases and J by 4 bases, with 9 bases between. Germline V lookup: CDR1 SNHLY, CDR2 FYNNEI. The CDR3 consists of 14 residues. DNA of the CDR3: TGTGCCAGCAGTGAAGCGGGGTCCGGAGAGACCCAGTACTTC. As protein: CASSEAGSGETQYF.

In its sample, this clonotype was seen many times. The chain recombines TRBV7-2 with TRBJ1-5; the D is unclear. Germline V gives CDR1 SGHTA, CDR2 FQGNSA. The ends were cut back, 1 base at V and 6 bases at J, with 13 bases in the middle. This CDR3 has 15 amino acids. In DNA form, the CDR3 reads TGTGCCAGCAGCTTAGTTGGCGGGGAGGGTCAGCCCCAGCATTTT. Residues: CASSLVGGEGQPQHF. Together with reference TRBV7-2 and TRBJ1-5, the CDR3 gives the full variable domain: GAGVSQSPSNKVTEKGKDVELRCDPISGHTALYWYRQSLGQGLEFLIYFQGNSAPDKSGLPSDRFSAERTGGSVSTLTIQRTQQEDSAVYLCASSLVGGEGQPQHFGDGTRLSIL.

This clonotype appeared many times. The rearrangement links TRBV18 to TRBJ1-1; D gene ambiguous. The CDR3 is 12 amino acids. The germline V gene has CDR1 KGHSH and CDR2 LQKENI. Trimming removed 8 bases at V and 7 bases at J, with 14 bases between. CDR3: CASHDNRIEAFF. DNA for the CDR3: TGTGCCAGCCACGACAATCGAATTGAAGCTTTCTTT.

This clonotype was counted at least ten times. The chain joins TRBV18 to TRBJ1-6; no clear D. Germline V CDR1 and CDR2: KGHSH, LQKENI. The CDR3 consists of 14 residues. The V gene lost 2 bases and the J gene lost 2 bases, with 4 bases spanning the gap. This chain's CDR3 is CASSPGPYNSPLHF. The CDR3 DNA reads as TGTGCCAGCTCACCAGGGCCCTATAATTCACCCCTCCACTTT.

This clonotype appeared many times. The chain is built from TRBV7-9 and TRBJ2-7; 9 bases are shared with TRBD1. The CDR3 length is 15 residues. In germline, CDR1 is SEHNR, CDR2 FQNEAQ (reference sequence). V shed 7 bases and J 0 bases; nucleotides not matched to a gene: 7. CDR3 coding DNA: TGTGCCAGCATCGAGCGGACAGGGGACTCCTACGAGCAGTACTTC. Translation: CASIERTGDSYEQYF.

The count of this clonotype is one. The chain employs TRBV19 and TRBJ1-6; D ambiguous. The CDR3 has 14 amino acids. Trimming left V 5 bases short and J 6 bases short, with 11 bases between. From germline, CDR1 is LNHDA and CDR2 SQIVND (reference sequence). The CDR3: CASSPFERNSPLHF. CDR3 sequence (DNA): TGTGCCAGTAGTCCGTTTGAACGTAATTCACCCCTCCACTTT.

The CDR3 spells CASSAGTGLDTQYF. The CDR3 DNA reads TGTGCCAGCAGCGCCGGGACAGGGTTAGATACGCAGTATTTT. The chain uses TRBV9 and TRBJ2-3; 9 bases agree with TRBD1. With V trimmed by 3 bases and J by 5 bases, 4 bases remained unmatched. This CDR3 has 14 amino acids. The V gene's germline CDR1 is SGDLS and CDR2 YYNGEE.

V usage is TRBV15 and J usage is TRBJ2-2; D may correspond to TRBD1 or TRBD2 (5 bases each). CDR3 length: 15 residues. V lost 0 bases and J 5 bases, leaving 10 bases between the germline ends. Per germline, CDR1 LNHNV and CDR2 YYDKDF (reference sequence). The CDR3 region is CATSRDGGTTGELFF. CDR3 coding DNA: TGTGCCACCAGCAGAGATGGGGGAACTACCGGGGAGCTGTTTTTT. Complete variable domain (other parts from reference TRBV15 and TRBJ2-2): DAMVIQNPRYQVTQFGKPVTLSCSQTLNHNVMYWYQQKSSQAPKLLFHYYDKDFNNEADTPDNFQSRRPNTSFCFLDIRSPGLGDTAMYLCATSRDGGTTGELFFGEGSRLTVL.

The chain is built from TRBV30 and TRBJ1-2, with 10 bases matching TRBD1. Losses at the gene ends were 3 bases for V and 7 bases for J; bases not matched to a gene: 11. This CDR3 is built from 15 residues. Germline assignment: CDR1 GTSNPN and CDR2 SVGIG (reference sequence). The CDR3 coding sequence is TGTGCCTGGAGCGGTTCTGGGACAGGGGAGGTTGGCTACACCTTC. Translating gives CAWSGSGTGEVGYTF.

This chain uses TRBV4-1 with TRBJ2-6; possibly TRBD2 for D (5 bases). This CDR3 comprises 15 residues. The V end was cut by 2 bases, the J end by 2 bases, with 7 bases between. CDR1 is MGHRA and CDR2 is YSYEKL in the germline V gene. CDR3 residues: CASSQRGPGANVLTF. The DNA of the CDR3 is TGCGCCAGCAGCCAACGGGGTCCTGGGGCCAACGTCCTGACTTTC.

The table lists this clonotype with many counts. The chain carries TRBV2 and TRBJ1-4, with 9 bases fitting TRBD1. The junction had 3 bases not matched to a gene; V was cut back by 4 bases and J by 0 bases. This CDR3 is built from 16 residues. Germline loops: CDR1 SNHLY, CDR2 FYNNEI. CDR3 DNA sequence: TGTGCCAGCAGTGGGGACAGGGACGCAACTAATGAAAAACTGTTTTTT. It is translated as CASSGDRDATNEKLFF.

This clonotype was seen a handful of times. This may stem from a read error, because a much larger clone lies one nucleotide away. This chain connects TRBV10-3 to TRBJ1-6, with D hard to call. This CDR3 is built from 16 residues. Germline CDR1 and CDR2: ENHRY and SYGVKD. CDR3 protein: CTTSFGRGSYNSPLHF. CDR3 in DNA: TGTACCACCTCCTTCGGGCGCGGCTCCTATAATTCACCCCTCCACTTT.

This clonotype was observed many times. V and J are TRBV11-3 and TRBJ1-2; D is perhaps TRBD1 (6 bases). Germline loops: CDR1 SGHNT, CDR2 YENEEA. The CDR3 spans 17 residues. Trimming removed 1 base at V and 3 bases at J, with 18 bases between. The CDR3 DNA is TGTGCCAGCAGCTTAGGGTGGTGGACAGTCGAAGACTATGGCTACACCTTC. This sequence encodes CASSLGWWTVEDYGYTF.

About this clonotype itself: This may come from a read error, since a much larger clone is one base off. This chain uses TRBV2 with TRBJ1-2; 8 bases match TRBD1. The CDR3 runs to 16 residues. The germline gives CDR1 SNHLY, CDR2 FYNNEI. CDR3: CASSEVLRQGNYGHTF. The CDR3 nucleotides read TGTGCCAGCAGTGAAGTCCTTAGACAGGGGAACTATGGCCACACCTTC.

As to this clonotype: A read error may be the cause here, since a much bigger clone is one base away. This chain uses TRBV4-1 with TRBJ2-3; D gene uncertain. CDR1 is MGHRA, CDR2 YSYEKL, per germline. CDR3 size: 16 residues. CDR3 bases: TGCGCCAGCGGCCACTCAAGAGGCCTCAGCACAGATACGCAGTATTTT. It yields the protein CASGHSRGLSTDTQYF.

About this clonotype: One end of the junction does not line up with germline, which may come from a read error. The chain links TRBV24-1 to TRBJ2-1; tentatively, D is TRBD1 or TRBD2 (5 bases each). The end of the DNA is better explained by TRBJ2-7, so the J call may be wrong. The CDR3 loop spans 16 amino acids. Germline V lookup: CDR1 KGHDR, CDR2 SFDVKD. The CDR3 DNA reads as TGTGCCACCGGTGATCACCGGGACCTACTCTACAATGAGCAGTACTTC. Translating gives CATGDHRDLLYNEQYF.

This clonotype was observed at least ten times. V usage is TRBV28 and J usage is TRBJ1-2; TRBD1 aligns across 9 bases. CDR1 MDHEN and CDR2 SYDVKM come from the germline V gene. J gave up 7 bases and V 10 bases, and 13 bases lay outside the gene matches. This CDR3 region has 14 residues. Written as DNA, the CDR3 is TGTGCCACCCTGGGTGGGACAGGGTATCTTGGCTACACCTTC. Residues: CATLGGTGYLGYTF.

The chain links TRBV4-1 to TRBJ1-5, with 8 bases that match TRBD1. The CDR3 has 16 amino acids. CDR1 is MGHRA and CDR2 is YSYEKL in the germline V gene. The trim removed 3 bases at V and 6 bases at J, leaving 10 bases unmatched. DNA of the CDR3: TGCGCCAGCAGCCAGGGGGTTGGGACAGGAAGTCAGCCCCAGCATTTT. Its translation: CASSQGVGTGSQPQHF.

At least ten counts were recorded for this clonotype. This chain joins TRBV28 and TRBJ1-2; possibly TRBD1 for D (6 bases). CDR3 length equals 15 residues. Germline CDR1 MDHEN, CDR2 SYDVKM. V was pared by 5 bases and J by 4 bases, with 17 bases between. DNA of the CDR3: TGTGCCAGCAGTAACTACAGGGAGGAGGCCTATGGCTACACCTTC. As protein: CASSNYREEAYGYTF.

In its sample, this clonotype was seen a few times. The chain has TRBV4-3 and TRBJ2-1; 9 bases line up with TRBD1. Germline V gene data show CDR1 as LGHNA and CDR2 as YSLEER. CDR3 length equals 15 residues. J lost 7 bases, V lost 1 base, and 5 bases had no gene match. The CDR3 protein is CASSQGRDRENEQFF. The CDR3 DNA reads TGCGCCAGCAGCCAAGGCCGGGACAGGGAGAATGAGCAGTTCTTC.

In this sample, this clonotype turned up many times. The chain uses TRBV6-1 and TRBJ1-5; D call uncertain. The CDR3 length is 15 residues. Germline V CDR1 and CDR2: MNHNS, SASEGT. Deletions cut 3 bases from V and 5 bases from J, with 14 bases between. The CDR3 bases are TGTGCCAGCAGTGAGGGCTTCGAGCGCCATCAGCCCCAGCATTTT. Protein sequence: CASSEGFERHQPQHF.